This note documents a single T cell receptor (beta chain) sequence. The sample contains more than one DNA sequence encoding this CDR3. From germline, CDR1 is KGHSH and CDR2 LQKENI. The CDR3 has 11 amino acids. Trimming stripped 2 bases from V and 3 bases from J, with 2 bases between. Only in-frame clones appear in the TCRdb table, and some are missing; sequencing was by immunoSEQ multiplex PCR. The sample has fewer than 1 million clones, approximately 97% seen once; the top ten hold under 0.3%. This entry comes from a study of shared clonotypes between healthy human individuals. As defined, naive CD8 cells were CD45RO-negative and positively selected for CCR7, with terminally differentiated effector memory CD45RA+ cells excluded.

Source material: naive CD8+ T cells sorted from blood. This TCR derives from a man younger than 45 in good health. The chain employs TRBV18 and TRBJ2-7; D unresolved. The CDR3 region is CASSPDYEQYF. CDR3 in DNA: TGTGCCAGCTCACCAGACTACGAGCAGTACTTC.